These T cell receptor beta chains were read from a single sample in a study of blood T cell repertoires in COVID-19. Data came from immunoSEQ multiplex PCR; TCRdb stores just in-frame clones and leaves some out. The repertoire holds 200,000 to 300,000 clones, with around 87% as singletons. Specimen: peripheral blood. These receptors were obtained from an older woman with COVID-19, enrolled during active disease. The CDR3 runs from the conserved cysteine through the conserved F or W. A D gene is named only where the DNA matches it firmly. Clone size is given for some rows only: seen once, a few or many times, or a class if the clone is expanded.

J gene,D gene,V gene,clone size,CDR3 protein,CDR3 DNA
TRBJ2-2,TRBD2,TRBV18,.,CASSLPGLAGTGELFF,TGTGCCAGCTCACTACCGGGACTAGCGGGTACCGGGGAGCTGTTTTTT
TRBJ2-7,.,TRBV7-9,.,CASSLVGYEQYF,TGTGCCAGCAGCTTAGTCGGTTACGAGCAGTACTTC
TRBJ2-5,TRBD2,TRBV30,.,CAWSAPGLAGGRETQYF,TGTGCCTGGAGTGCCCCGGGACTAGCGGGAGGTCGGGAGACCCAGTACTTC
TRBJ2-5,TRBD2,TRBV5-4,.,CASSLRGRGVETQYF,TGTGCCAGCAGCTTGCGCGGGAGAGGCGTCGAGACCCAGTACTTC
TRBJ2-1,TRBD2,TRBV18,once,CASSPGAGHYNEQFF,TGTGCCAGCTCACCAGGAGCGGGGCACTACAATGAGCAGTTCTTC
TRBJ2-2,.,TRBV13,.,CASSLTVFGGGSTGELFF,TGTGCCAGCAGCTTAACGGTTTTTGGGGGCGGAAGCACCGGGGAGCTGTTTTTT
TRBJ1-4,TRBD1,TRBV4-1,.,CASSQDPRGLVEKLFF,TGCGCCAGCAGCCAAGATCCCAGGGGGTTGGTTGAAAAACTGTTTTTT
TRBJ2-7,.,TRBV6-5,.,CASSSTTTYEQYF,TGTGCCAGCAGTTCGACTACCACCTACGAGCAGTACTTC
TRBJ2-7,TRBD2,TRBV2,.,CASKVSGSYEQYF,TGTGCCAGCAAGGTTAGCGGGTCCTACGAGCAGTACTTC
TRBJ2-1,.,TRBV7-9,.,CASSLAQHNEQFF,TGTGCCAGCAGCTTAGCACAGCATAATGAGCAGTTCTTC